Below are 25 T cell receptor beta chains sequenced from a single sample in a study of T-cell memory formation after mild COVID-19. TCRdb passed the 5' RACE reads through MiXCR, listing each CDR3 protein once. Here the sample spans about 430,000 distinct CDR3 sequences, roughly 18% being singletons. The sample comprised PBMCs or a T cell subset sorted from them (not recorded which). The origin of the receptors is a young man who had mild COVID-19 (a few samples of this study predate the infection). Cell type and time point are not known.

This clonotype has more than one count but fewer than ten. V usage is TRBV6-5 and J usage is TRBJ1-2; D remains ambiguous. CDR1 is MNHEY, CDR2 SVGAGI, per germline. Trimming took 10 bases from V and 3 from J, leaving 12 bases between them. The CDR3 contains 12 residues. The CDR3 bases are TGTGCCACGCTACAGTACTACTATGGCTACACCTTC. Its translation is CATLQYYYGYTF.

This clonotype was seen only a few times. The rearrangement uses TRBV7-2 and TRBJ1-2; a possible D gene is TRBD1 (5 bases). The germline V gene has CDR1 SGHTA and CDR2 FQGNSA. Trimming stripped 0 bases from V and 4 bases from J, with 12 bases between. The CDR3 totals 15 residues. As DNA, the CDR3 is TGTGCCAGCAGCTTAGCAGGGGCTTGGGGCTATGGCTACACCTTC. Amino acids: CASSLAGAWGYGYTF.

This clonotype was detected many times. The gene calls are TRBV7-3 and TRBJ2-1, with TRBD2 matching 14 bases. Looked up from germline, CDR1 is SGHTA and CDR2 is FQGTGA. The CDR3 has 18 residues. V shed 1 base and J 8 bases; nucleotides not matched to a gene: 10. The DNA of the CDR3 is TGTGCCAGCAGCTTAAGGGGACTAGCGGGGGCTGGTGGCGATGAGCAGTTCTTC. Its translation: CASSLRGLAGAGGDEQFF.

The chain combines TRBV6-5 with TRBJ2-5; D may be TRBD1 (5 bases). Germline loops: CDR1 MNHEY, CDR2 SVGAGI. Trimming removed 2 bases from V and 5 bases from J, with 12 bases in between. This CDR3 spans 14 amino acids. CDR3 amino acids: CASSYGARGETQYF. CDR3 sequence (DNA): TGTGCCAGCAGTTACGGGGCTAGGGGCGAGACCCAGTACTTC.

The chain recombines TRBV7-2 with TRBJ2-3, with D unclear. The germline gives CDR1 SGHTA, CDR2 FQGNSA. V lost 5 bases and J 8 bases, leaving 11 bases between the germline ends. The CDR3 sequence is 12 residues long. DNA of the CDR3: TGTGCCAGCAGCAACGACTGGGGTACGCAGTATTTT. Residues: CASSNDWGTQYF.

V and J are TRBV6-6 and TRBJ1-2; D is undetermined. The V gene lost 2 bases and the J gene lost 0 bases, with 10 bases spanning the gap. This CDR3 region has 15 residues. The germline V gene encodes CDR1 MNHNY and CDR2 SVGAGI (reference sequence). CDR3 nucleotide sequence: TGTGCCAGCAGTTACCCCCGGGAATCTAACTATGGCTACACCTTC. Translation: CASSYPRESNYGYTF.

This clonotype turned up a few times. The rearrangement uses TRBV6-2 or TRBV6-3 and TRBJ1-5; no clear D. The germline V and J ends were trimmed by 0 bases and 9 bases, with 9 bases remaining between them. This CDR3 has 13 amino acids. Germline loops: CDR1 MNHEY, CDR2 SVGEGT. CDR3 DNA sequence: TGTGCCAGCAGTTACTCCCGGGGTTTGCCCCAGCATTTT. As protein: CASSYSRGLPQHF.

In this sample, this clonotype turned up a few times. The gene calls are TRBV5-1 and TRBJ1-1, with 8 nucleotides matching TRBD1. The CDR3 is made up of 14 amino acids. Looked up from germline, CDR1 is SGHRS and CDR2 is YFSETQ. Germline trimming cut 2 bases from V and 8 bases from J; bases unmatched to any gene: 8. DNA of the CDR3: TGCGCCAGCAGCTTTTCATTGGACAGGGAGGAAGCTTTCTTT. Translated, it gives CASSFSLDREEAFF.

The V gene is TRBV21-1, the J gene TRBJ2-7; the table gives TRBD1 as D, unverified against the DNA. TRBV21-1 is a pseudogene segment. The CDR3 runs 16 residues. CDR3 DNA: TGTGCCAGCAGCAAAGGAGGACAGGGGGCAGCCTACGAGCAGTACGTC. Encoded protein: CASSKGGQGAAYEQYV.

A few counts support this clonotype. For the CDR3, the DNA is TGTGCCAGCAGCTCCCCGGGACAGAACCCCTATGGCTACACCTTC. This translates into CASSSPGQNPYGYTF. The chain carries TRBV7-8 and TRBJ1-2, with 7 bases aligning to TRBD1. Losses at the gene ends were 4 bases for V and 4 bases for J; bases not matched to a gene: 9. The CDR3 is 15 residues long. The germline V gene encodes CDR1 SGHVS and CDR2 FQNEAQ.

The genes are TRBV12-3 or TRBV12-4 and TRBJ2-7; possible D gene TRBD1, 6 bases. This CDR3 comprises 15 residues. Trimming removed 6 bases at V and 7 bases at J, with 22 bases between. The CDR3 bases are TGTGCCAGCAGCGCTCCGGACCGAACAGGGATTGAGCAGTACTTC. Its translation is CASSAPDRTGIEQYF.

This clonotype was detected many times. This chain links TRBV2 with TRBJ2-7; unclear D gene. Per the germline V gene, CDR1 is SNHLY and CDR2 is FYNNEI. The CDR3 sequence is 13 residues long. The V and J ends lost 3 bases and 6 bases respectively, with 12 bases between them. In DNA form, the CDR3 reads TGTGCCAGCAGTGATCGACTCCCCCCCGAGCAGTACTTC. This gives the protein CASSDRLPPEQYF.

This chain uses TRBV9 with TRBJ2-1, with D possibly being TRBD2 (6 bases). The V gene lost 1 base and the J gene lost 9 bases, with 14 bases spanning the gap. Looked up from germline, CDR1 is SGDLS and CDR2 is YYNGEE. This CDR3 region has 14 residues. CDR3 loop: CASSVPSAGGEQFF. The CDR3 coding sequence is TGTGCCAGCAGCGTACCCTCGGCCGGGGGTGAGCAGTTCTTC.

This clonotype was seen a handful of times. CDR3 loop: CASSPTQGSNQPQHF. Written as DNA, the CDR3 is TGTGCCAGCAGCCCTACACAGGGTAGCAATCAGCCCCAGCATTTT. V usage is TRBV7-2 and J usage is TRBJ1-5, with a possible D match to TRBD1 (6 bases). The CDR3 covers 15 residues. Germline CDR1 is SGHTA and CDR2 is FQGNSA. V was cut by 5 bases and J by 0 bases, with 11 bases left in between. Full variable domain (remainder filled in from reference TRBV7-2 and TRBJ1-5): GAGVSQSPSNKVTEKGKDVELRCDPISGHTALYWYRQSLGQGLEFLIYFQGNSAPDKSGLPSDRFSAERTGGSVSTLTIQRTQQEDSAVYLCASSPTQGSNQPQHFGDGTRLSIL.

This clonotype appeared a few times. The J gene is TRBJ1-6, the V gene TRBV5-5, with D possibly being TRBD1 (5 bases). V shed 1 base and J shed 8 bases, with 13 bases lying between them. CDR1 and CDR2 from the germline V gene are SGHKS and YYEKEE (reference sequence). The length of the CDR3 is 15 residues. The DNA of the CDR3 is TGTGCCAGCAGCTTGCGTACAGGAATGGATTCACCCCTCCACTTT. This codes for CASSLRTGMDSPLHF.

As for this clonotype: The germline gene is not matched at one end of the junction; a read error may be the cause. The chain joins TRBV3-1 to TRBJ2-1, with TRBD1 as a possible D gene (6 bases). This CDR3 is 11 amino acids long. The germline gives CDR1 LGHDT, CDR2 YNNKEL (reference sequence). The CDR3 DNA reads TGTGCCAGCAGCCAAAGTTCAGGGGCGGTCTTC. Amino acid sequence: CASSQSSGAVF.

This clonotype was detected a few times. The chain has TRBV18 and TRBJ2-7; 7 nucleotides line up with TRBD2. This CDR3 contains 14 residues. After removal of 2 bases from V and 6 bases from J, the junction contained 7 bases not matched to a gene. Germline lookup yields CDR1 KGHSH and CDR2 LQKENI. CDR3 DNA: TGTGCCAGCTCACCAGCAGGGAGGGCCCTCGAGCAGTACGTC. Translation gives CASSPAGRALEQYV.

The chain carries TRBV6-1 and TRBJ2-5; D gene ambiguous. The CDR3 is 11 residues long. V was clipped by 7 bases and J by 5 bases, with 8 bases between them. Germline CDR1 and CDR2: MNHNS and SASEGT. In nucleotides, the CDR3 is TGTGCCAGCAATCTGGGGGAGACCCAGTACTTC. It is translated as CASNLGETQYF.

This chain joins TRBV12-3 or TRBV12-4 and TRBJ1-5; possibly TRBD1 for D (6 bases). CDR3 length equals 14 residues. The V end was cut by 1 base, the J end by 5 bases, with 9 bases between. This CDR3 is CASSLGGAYQPQHF. The CDR3 DNA is TGTGCCAGCAGTTTAGGGGGGGCTTATCAGCCCCAGCATTTT.

The chain is built from TRBV11-2 and TRBJ2-4; maybe TRBD1 (6 bases). Germline V CDR1 and CDR2: SGHAT, FQNNGV. Trimming removed 5 bases at V and 2 bases at J, with 13 bases between. There are 15 residues in the CDR3. DNA for the CDR3: TGTGCCAGCAGCCCATACAGGGTTTCCAAAAACATTCAGTACTTC. Its translation: CASSPYRVSKNIQYF.

This sequence joins TRBV19 and TRBJ2-1; possibly TRBD2 for D (6 bases). Deletions cut 3 bases from V and 9 bases from J, with 9 bases between. Germline V gene data show CDR1 as LNHDA and CDR2 as SQIVND (reference sequence). CDR3 size: 12 residues. The CDR3 sequence is CASSIRGGEQFF. The CDR3 bases are TGTGCCAGTAGTATCCGGGGAGGTGAGCAGTTCTTC.

Comment on this clonotype: A much larger clone sits a single nucleotide away, making a read error possible. The chain couples TRBV29-1 to TRBJ2-7; perhaps TRBD1 as D (6 bases). Deletions cut 6 bases from V and 2 bases from J, with 8 bases between. Germline CDR1 and CDR2: SQVTM and ANQGSEA. The CDR3 is 11 amino acids. The CDR3 here is CSVGDTYEQYF. The CDR3, as DNA: TGCAGCGTGGGGGACACCTACGAGCAGTACTTC.

The V call is TRBV30, the J call TRBJ2-7, with D possibly matching TRBD1 (5 bases). The CDR3 sequence is 11 residues long. Germline V gene lookup returns CDR1 GTSNPN and CDR2 SVGIG (reference sequence). The ends were cut back, 5 bases at V and 3 bases at J, with 8 bases in the middle. The CDR3 nucleotides are TGTGCCTGGGGTCAGGGCTACGAGCAGTACTTC. Translation gives CAWGQGYEQYF. The complete variable domain, with remaining parts taken from reference TRBV30 and TRBJ2-7, reads SQTIHQWPATLVQPVGSPLSLECTVEGTSNPNLYWYRQAAGRGLQLLFYSVGIGQISSEVPQNLSASRPQDRQFILSSKKLLLSDSGFYLCAWGQGYEQYFGPGTRLTVT.

This CDR3 reads CSARTQPGEQYF. DNA of the CDR3: TGCAGTGCTAGGACTCAACCTGGCGAGCAGTACTTC. The rearrangement links TRBV20-1 to TRBJ2-7; D gene uncertain. Trimming removed 3 bases from V and 6 bases from J, with 12 bases in between. Germline CDR1 DFQATT, CDR2 SNEGSKA (reference sequence). CDR3 length equals 12 residues.

This clonotype was detected only a few times. J is TRBJ1-1 and V is TRBV9, with D possibly TRBD1 on 6 matching bases. Germline lookup yields CDR1 SGDLS and CDR2 YYNGEE. The CDR3 is 15 amino acids. V lost 4 bases and J 4 bases, leaving 17 bases between the germline ends. For the CDR3, the DNA is TGTGCCAGCAGCCCTAGCGGGAGACAGGCCACTGAAGCTTTCTTT. This sequence encodes CASSPSGRQATEAFF.